A single sample is the source of the 5 T cell receptor beta chains below, sequenced in a study of PD-1 blockade in classical Hodgkin lymphoma. Measured with immunoSEQ multiplex PCR; TCRdb has only the in-frame clones, and not every one. The data contain 85,000 to 90,000 clones, approximately 90% of them singletons. Time point noted: cycle 4 day 1 (C4D1), after less than seven weeks of nivolumab. Each patient experienced a relapse that followed autologous stem cell transplantation, and brentuximab vedotin exposure varied. The material was peripheral blood mononuclear cells (PBMCs), obtained before the fourth cycle of nivolumab. The receptors were gathered from a human donor with classical Hodgkin lymphoma.

This chain connects TRBV5-1 to TRBJ1-1; D possibly corresponds to TRBD1 (6 bases). CDR1 and CDR2 from the germline V gene are SGHRS and YFSETQ. The CDR3 sequence is 16 residues long. V gave up 3 bases and J gave up 4 bases, with 19 bases separating them. CDR3 nucleotide sequence: TGCGCCAGCAGCTCCAGGACAGACGGAAGAGGCACTGAAGCTTTCTTT. Its translation is CASSSRTDGRGTEAFF. The full variable domain, its missing parts supplied by reference TRBV5-1 and TRBJ1-1, is KAGVTQTPRYLIKTRGQQVTLSCSPISGHRSVSWYQQTPGQGLQFLFEYFSETQRNKGNFPGRFSGRQFSNSRSEMNVSTLELGDSALYLCASSSRTDGRGTEAFFGQGTRLTVV.

The rearrangement joins TRBV30 to TRBJ1-2; D might be TRBD1 (5 bases). V lost 1 base and J 6 bases, leaving 12 bases between the germline ends. Germline CDR1 and CDR2: GTSNPN and SVGIG (reference sequence). The CDR3 runs 13 residues. The CDR3 DNA sequence: TGTGCCTGGAGTGCCTGGGGCGAGAATGGCTACACCTTC. This translates into CAWSAWGENGYTF.

The V gene is TRBV11-3, the J gene TRBJ2-2; possible D gene TRBD2, 5 bases. V lost 5 bases and J 2 bases, leaving 12 bases between the germline ends. The CDR3 extends over 15 amino acids. Germline CDR1 SGHNT, CDR2 YENEEA. CDR3 residues: CASSNTRSNTGELFF. CDR3 DNA sequence: TGTGCCAGCAGCAATACTAGGAGTAACACCGGGGAGCTGTTTTTT.

V is TRBV11-2 and J is TRBJ2-2; 9 bases are shared with TRBD2. Germline V gene data show CDR1 as SGHAT and CDR2 as FQNNGV. The CDR3 extends over 17 amino acids. With V trimmed by 1 base and J by 4 bases, 7 bases remained unmatched. CDR3 sequence: CASSLALWRGGTGELFF. The CDR3 coding sequence is TGTGCCAGCAGCTTAGCCCTCTGGCGGGGGGGCACCGGGGAGCTGTTTTTT.

The chain joins TRBV9 to TRBJ2-7; 9 bases are shared with TRBD2. The germline CDR1 and CDR2 sequences are SGDLS and YYNGEE. The junction had 8 bases not matched to a gene; V was cut back by 2 bases and J by 2 bases. There are 16 residues in the CDR3. This CDR3 reads CASSVLAGPGAYEQYF. The CDR3 bases are TGTGCCAGCAGCGTCCTAGCGGGGCCCGGGGCCTACGAGCAGTACTTC.